What follows is one T cell receptor (beta chain) and its context. These data are taken from a study of blood T cell dynamics during melanoma immunotherapy. As for the study in general: First-line therapy was either pembrolizumab or nivolumab with ipilimumab for metastatic melanoma.

Method: immunoSEQ multiplex PCR; TCRdb's copy keeps in-frame clones and lacks some. The repertoire holds about 8,200 clones, with around 89% as singletons. Noted time point: week 3, after first cycle of checkpoint inhibitor. The CDR3 contains 16 residues. Trimming removed 4 bases from V and 0 bases from J, with 13 bases in between. Per germline, CDR1 MNHEY and CDR2 SMNVEV (reference sequence). Specimen: blood, collected from a patient treated with checkpoint blockade. The gene calls are TRBV27 and TRBJ1-5, with D perhaps TRBD1 (5 bases). This receptor was obtained from a human donor with melanoma. CDR3 nucleotide sequence: TGTGCCAGCAGTTCCCCAGGGCGCTATAGCAATCAGCCCCAGCATTTT. As protein: CASSSPGRYSNQPQHF.